The present entry profiles one TCR beta chain with its context. Its antigen is currently unknown. Naive CD8 cells lacked CD45RO, underwent positive selection for CCR7 and left out terminally differentiated effector memory CD45RA+ cells. This entry comes from a study of shared clonotypes between healthy human individuals. Study conclusions and caveats: Richness estimates generally favored naive over memory subsets.

The table came from immunoSEQ multiplex PCR; TCRdb's copy has only in-frame clones and leaves some out. The table lists millions of clones, less than 95% of them singletons. The material sequenced was naive CD8+ T cells sorted from blood. The sequence was obtained from a man between 18 and 35 years old in good health.

The CDR3 nucleotides read TGTGCCAGCAGTTTATACCGGGGGATGGATAATTCACCCCTCCACTTT. It codes for CASSLYRGMDNSPLHF. The chain carries TRBV28 and TRBJ1-6; perhaps TRBD1 as D (5 bases). The length of the CDR3 is 16 residues. In germline, CDR1 is MDHEN, CDR2 SYDVKM. V was clipped by 1 base and J by 5 bases, with 12 bases between them.